The entry below describes one T cell receptor beta chain. This record comes from a study of monozygotic twins with inflammatory bowel disease. CDR3 length: 14 residues. Looked up from germline, CDR1 is KGHDR and CDR2 is SFDVKD. cDNA synthesis was performed in eight separate reactions for each sample. Reanalyzing the 5' RACE reads, TCRdb keeps one entry per CDR3 protein, without DNA. The listing contains under 150,000 distinct CDR3 sequences. The chain uses TRBV24-1 and TRBJ2-1; TCRdb's D gene call, TRBD1, goes unchecked for lack of DNA. The sequencing sample was made of blood. The clonotype was recovered from a human donor with ulcerative colitis or Crohn's disease, or a healthy co-twin of an affected twin (not recorded which). CDR3 in amino acids: CATSLSNAYNEQFF.